These 25 T cell receptor beta chains share one sample of origin, sequenced in a study of T cell responses to AZD1222 COVID-19 vaccine. This table comes from immunoSEQ multiplex PCR, and its TCRdb copy is limited to in-frame clones, with some not included. The data show roughly 160,000 clones, 75% to 90% seen once. The material sequenced was peripheral blood, taken on day 0 of AZD1222 vaccination. The receptor set was obtained from an adult in good health.

The chain carries TRBV9 and TRBJ2-3, with D possibly being TRBD2 (6 bases). The germline CDR1 and CDR2 sequences are SGDLS and YYNGEE. The CDR3 is made up of 14 amino acids. The V gene lost 3 bases and the J gene lost 2 bases, with 10 bases spanning the gap. The CDR3 spells CASSGGTATDTQYF. CDR3 sequence (DNA): TGTGCCAGCAGCGGGGGGACTGCCACAGATACGCAGTATTTT.

The chain combines TRBV10-1 with TRBJ2-1, with D hard to call. V shed 5 bases and J shed 3 bases, with 8 bases lying between them. CDR1 is WNHNN and CDR2 is SYGVQD in the germline V gene (reference sequence). The CDR3 spans 13 residues. The DNA of the CDR3 is TGCGCCAGCAGTCCGGTCAACTACAATGAGCAGTTCTTC. Translating it yields CASSPVNYNEQFF.

The chain is built from TRBV7-2 and TRBJ2-7; 7 nucleotides match TRBD1. Germline assignment: CDR1 SGHTA and CDR2 FQGNSA. V trimming: 5 bases; J trimming: 0 bases; junction bases outside the gene matches: 16. This CDR3 spans 18 amino acids. The CDR3 sequence is CASSPAPPGTASSYEQYF. CDR3 sequence (DNA): TGTGCCAGCAGCCCCGCGCCCCCCGGGACAGCAAGCTCCTACGAGCAGTACTTC.

This rearrangement joins TRBV7-9 to TRBJ2-5, with D unresolved. This CDR3 has 10 residues. Trimming took off 5 bases at V and 3 bases at J, with 1 base between the two ends. Germline CDR1 SEHNR, CDR2 FQNEAQ (reference sequence). The CDR3 loop reads CASSKETQYF. CDR3 bases: TGTGCCAGCAGCAAAGAGACCCAGTACTTC.

The chain couples TRBV6-5 to TRBJ2-7; D perhaps matches TRBD1 (6 bases). The length of the CDR3 is 13 residues. From germline, CDR1 is MNHEY and CDR2 SVGAGI. Trimming shortened V by 2 bases and J by 5 bases, and 10 bases separated the two germline ends. CDR3 bases: TGTGCCAGCAGTTACGGGGGCGGCAACGAGCAGTACTTC. Translated: CASSYGGGNEQYF.

The chain employs TRBV6-2 or TRBV6-3 and TRBJ2-5, with D maybe TRBD1 (5 bases). The germline V and J ends were trimmed by 6 bases and 4 bases, with 12 bases remaining between them. CDR3 length: 13 residues. Germline assignment: CDR1 MNHEY and CDR2 SVGEGT. This CDR3 reads CASSPGIGETQYF. For the CDR3, the DNA is TGTGCCAGCAGCCCAGGGATAGGAGAGACCCAGTACTTC.

The V gene is TRBV28, the J gene TRBJ2-1, with D unresolved. The length of the CDR3 is 11 residues. V lost 8 bases to trimming and J lost 5 bases, with 7 bases between them. Germline V lookup: CDR1 MDHEN, CDR2 SYDVKM. The CDR3 reads CASSTDNEQFF. The CDR3 DNA sequence: TGTGCCAGCTCTACGGACAATGAGCAGTTCTTC. The full variable domain, rest sourced from reference TRBV28 and TRBJ2-1, is DVKVTQSSRYLVKRTGEKVFLECVQDMDHENMFWYRQDPGLGLRLIYFSYDVKMKEKGDIPEGYSVSREKKERFSLILESASTNQTSMYLCASSTDNEQFFGPGTRLTVL.

The rearrangement joins TRBV5-8 to TRBJ2-2; the D gene is possibly TRBD2 (5 bases). CDR3 length: 16 amino acids. Trimming stripped 6 bases from V and 1 base from J, with 16 bases between. The germline gives CDR1 SGHTS, CDR2 YDEGEE. CDR3 residues: CASTLAMGLNTGELFF. The CDR3 DNA reads as TGTGCCAGCACCCTAGCCATGGGCCTGAACACCGGGGAGCTGTTTTTT.

The J gene is TRBJ1-1, the V gene TRBV3-1 (or the pseudogene TRBV3-2), with a weak D call TRBD1 (5 bases). Germline V gives CDR1 LGHDT, CDR2 YNNKEL (reference sequence). This CDR3 is 17 amino acids long. V shed 0 bases and J shed 0 bases, with 14 bases lying between them. CDR3 nucleotide sequence: TGTGCCAGCAGCCAAGAACAGGCTGCTGGGGTGAACACTGAAGCTTTCTTT. Translating gives CASSQEQAAGVNTEAFF.

The chain carries TRBV25-1 and TRBJ1-3; D is possibly TRBD1 (5 bases). The CDR3 has 11 residues. Per germline, CDR1 MGHDK and CDR2 SYGVNS. V shed 10 bases and J shed 8 bases, with 12 bases lying between them. In nucleotides, the CDR3 is TGTGCCACTAAACCGGGGGACACCATATATTTT. It is translated as CATKPGDTIYF.

This CDR3 reads CASSHAPRTGPYNEQFF. The CDR3 nucleotides are TGCGCCAGCAGCCACGCTCCCCGGACAGGGCCCTACAATGAGCAGTTCTTC. The V call is TRBV4-1, the J call TRBJ2-1; 8 bases align to TRBD1. The J segment lost 2 bases and the V segment lost 3 bases, leaving 9 bases of the junction unmatched. The CDR3 spans 17 residues. Germline CDR1 and CDR2: MGHRA and YSYEKL.

Note on this clone: Other DNA sequences in this specimen translate into the identical CDR3. This rearrangement joins TRBV10-1 to TRBJ2-6, with D possibly being TRBD1 or TRBD2 (6 bases each). The V end lost 3 bases, the J end lost 4 bases, and 16 bases lay between the germline ends. The CDR3 is 17 residues long. Germline CDR1 is WNHNN and CDR2 is SYGVQD (reference sequence). The CDR3 here is CASSDFLGAGGANVLTF. The CDR3 coding sequence is TGCGCCAGCAGTGATTTTTTGGGGGCGGGGGGGGCCAACGTCCTGACTTTC.

In its sample, this clone was seen a few times. This rearrangement joins TRBV4-1 to TRBJ2-1; TRBD2 agrees at 8 bases. The ends lost 1 base at V and 2 bases at J; junction bases unmatched: 4. The CDR3 has 16 amino acids. CDR1 and CDR2 (germline): MGHRA, YSYEKL. Here the CDR3 DNA reads TGCGCCAGCAGCCAAGGTCACGGGGGGGCCTACAATGAGCAGTTCTTC. This codes for CASSQGHGGAYNEQFF.

The chain couples TRBV3-1 (or the pseudogene TRBV3-2) to TRBJ2-3; tentatively, D is TRBD1 (6 bases). This CDR3 is 14 amino acids long. Germline V gene data show CDR1 as LGHDT and CDR2 as YNNKEL (reference sequence). Trimming stripped 0 bases from V and 6 bases from J, with 10 bases between. The CDR3 DNA reads as TGTGCCAGCAGCCAAGAGAGGGGGTGGGATACGCAGTATTTT. Protein product: CASSQERGWDTQYF.

This chain uses TRBV6-5 with TRBJ2-3, with D possibly called TRBD1 or TRBD2 (5 bases each). Trimming took 2 bases from V and 4 from J, leaving 13 bases between them. Germline V gene lookup returns CDR1 MNHEY and CDR2 SVGAGI. This CDR3 is 15 amino acids long. CDR3 DNA: TGTGCCAGCAGTTACGGTCGTAGGGACCCAGATACGCAGTATTTT. It translates to CASSYGRRDPDTQYF.

This sequence joins TRBV21-1 and TRBJ1-5. TRBV21-1 is classified as a pseudogene. This CDR3 has 17 amino acids. CDR3 sequence: CASSEGEESLSNQPQHF. As DNA, the CDR3 is TGTGCCAGCAGCGAGGGAGAGGAAAGCCTTAGCAATCAGCCCCAGCATTTT.

The J gene is TRBJ1-1, the V gene TRBV4-2; a weak D match, TRBD1 (5 bases). Deletions cut 4 bases from V and 7 bases from J, with 16 bases between. Germline V gene data show CDR1 as LGHNA and CDR2 as YNFKEQ. The CDR3 has 14 amino acids. The CDR3 loop reads CASSLAPDSVEAFF. The CDR3, as DNA: TGTGCCAGCAGCCTCGCCCCTGACAGCGTTGAAGCTTTCTTT.

The chain combines TRBV24-1 with TRBJ1-5, with 12 positions matching TRBD1. V shed 6 bases, J shed 5 bases, and the junction held 7 bases outside the gene matches. In germline, CDR1 is KGHDR, CDR2 SFDVKD. This CDR3 is 16 amino acids long. Written as DNA, the CDR3 is TGTGCCACCAGTCGTTTAGGGACAGGGGGCCATCAGCCCCAGCATTTT. Translated: CATSRLGTGGHQPQHF.

The CDR3 protein is CASSMTGGINYGYTF. CDR3 DNA: TGTGCCAGTAGTATGACCGGGGGGATAAACTATGGCTACACCTTC. The chain has TRBV19 and TRBJ1-2; a possible D gene is TRBD1 (5 bases). V was shortened by 3 bases and J by 2 bases, with 13 bases between the two germline ends. The CDR3 spans 15 residues. Germline CDR1 and CDR2: LNHDA and SQIVND (reference sequence).

The V gene is TRBV29-1, the J gene TRBJ1-2, with D uncertain. V gave up 7 bases and J gave up 1 base, with 10 bases separating them. The CDR3 sequence is 12 residues long. CDR1 is SQVTM and CDR2 is ANQGSEA in the germline V gene. DNA for the CDR3: TGCAGCGACCGGAGTCATAACTATGGCTACACCTTC. Protein product: CSDRSHNYGYTF.

A few counts support this clone. This sequence joins TRBV7-2 and TRBJ1-6, with D possibly matching TRBD1 (5 bases). CDR1 is SGHTA and CDR2 is FQGNSA in the germline V gene. The CDR3 sequence is 15 residues long. V was clipped by 3 bases and J by 9 bases, with 15 bases between them. The chain's CDR3 is CASSLGPVLRSPLHF. The DNA for the CDR3 is TGTGCCAGCAGCTTGGGACCGGTCCTGCGTTCACCCCTCCACTTT.

This chain connects TRBV5-5 to TRBJ1-4; 7 nucleotides align to TRBD1. J lost 8 bases, V lost 4 bases, and 8 bases had no gene match. The length of the CDR3 is 14 residues. Germline CDR1 is SGHKS and CDR2 is YYEKEE (reference sequence). The DNA for the CDR3 is TGTGCCAGCAGCCGTAGACAGGGAGGCGAAAAACTGTTTTTT. Its translation is CASSRRQGGEKLFF.

The chain couples TRBV4-3 to TRBJ2-7; either TRBD1 or TRBD2 may supply D (6 bases each). CDR3 size: 15 residues. In germline, CDR1 is LGHNA, CDR2 YSLEER. Trimming shortened V by 3 bases and J by 2 bases, and 14 bases separated the two germline ends. The DNA for the CDR3 is TGCGCCAGCAGCCAGGCGGGACATTGGACCTACGAGCAGTACTTC. It encodes CASSQAGHWTYEQYF.

The chain recombines TRBV10-2 with TRBJ1-2, with D perhaps matching TRBD1 (5 bases). The CDR3 has 14 residues. Germline V CDR1 and CDR2: WSHSY, SAAADI. V was clipped by 0 bases and J by 4 bases, with 9 bases between them. CDR3 sequence: CASSESGTFYGYTF. CDR3 sequence (DNA): TGCGCCAGCAGTGAGTCGGGGACCTTCTATGGCTACACCTTC.

The J gene is TRBJ2-7, the V gene TRBV2; D perhaps matches TRBD2 (6 bases). This CDR3 comprises 15 residues. Germline V gene sequence: CDR1 SNHLY, CDR2 FYNNEI. V was cut by 6 bases and J by 3 bases, with 18 bases left in between. For the CDR3, the DNA is TGTGCCAGCAGCCTAACTAGCCTCCTGCTCTACGAGCAGTACGTC. This encodes CASSLTSLLLYEQYV.